This TCR beta chain was sequenced during a study of breast tumors, draining lymph nodes, adjacent tissues (dated by TCRdb to 2015 to 2016). Regarding the study in general: In breast cancer patients, the study compared the TCR beta repertoires of tumor, adjacent nontumor tissue and axillary lymph nodes. In human breast cancer, the study set out to evaluate how tumor, surrounding tissue and draining lymph node repertoires relate to one another and whether T cells may move between these sites.

The lymph node samples were taken from the axillary draining lymph nodes of breast cancer patients. As encoded in the germline V gene, CDR1 is MNHEY while CDR2 is SVGEGT. Between the V and J ends, shortened by 5 bases and 13 bases respectively, the junction contains 12 bases. From the cysteine up to the phenylalanine, the CDR3 has a length of 11 residues. The kept DNA is CDR3 alone, 33 bases in frame from the first base. As for this clonotype: What this receptor recognizes is not known. Base qualities are not at hand, and no much larger clone is one base apart.

General findings and caveats noted by the study authors: The conclusion that tumor T cells originate in lymph nodes was framed as consistent with a hypothesis rather than directly demonstrated. Tumors showed preferential V and J gene usage, and their T-cell repertoire diversity fell below that of lymph nodes yet above that of nontumor tissue. A scenario in which most tumor T cells derive from the lymph node and then expand within tumor tissue was judged to be consistent with the data. Tumor and nontumor tissue repertoires were significantly more similar in luminal-like than in basal-like breast cancer.

The sequencer listed for this sample is Illumina HiSeq 2000. TCR beta chain libraries were generated through multiplex PCR amplification. High-throughput sequencing was used to analyze the amplified TCR beta chain products. TCRdb trimmed the raw reads at Q25, called clones with MiXCR and kept productive beta chains. Duplicate CDR3 protein sequences are folded into a single record with the most common DNA and genes. The sample yields about 200,000 distinct CDR3 sequences; 31% were counted once. The ten biggest clones cover over 4% of the sample. This receptor was taken from a female donor with breast cancer. Some clones in this sample may be carry-over from other donors' samples. Sequenced sample: axillary lymph node tissue. The chain was built from TRBV6-2 or TRBV6-3 and TRBJ2-1; the D region may be TRBD1 or TRBD2, each matching 5 bases equally. The CDR3 protein: CASSPGTVQFF. The nucleotide sequence is TGTGCCAGCAGTCCCGGGACCGTCCAGTTCTTC.